This T cell receptor (beta chain) comes out of a study of T-cell memory formation after mild COVID-19. General observations from the study: Second-wave clones peaking on day 37 lacked confirmed SARS-CoV-2 specificity. The study detected some responding clones in pre-infection memory, suggesting cross-reactive memory joined. Those CD4+ clones that contracted were mainly in CM and EM (CD8+ ones in EMRA).

About this clonotype itself: What it recognizes is unknown.

CDR1 and CDR2 from the germline V gene are DFQATT and SNEGSKA (reference sequence). This CDR3 has 14 residues. Trimming shortened V by 0 bases and J by 0 bases, and 8 bases separated the two germline ends. 5'RACE, which relied on constant-segment primers, yielded TCR alpha and TCR beta cDNA libraries carrying sample barcodes and UMIs. TCRdb processed the 5' RACE reads anew with MiXCR; each CDR3 protein has one entry. The sample has 250,000 to 350,000 distinct CDR3 sequences, about 13% seen once; the top ten hold about 21%. The receptor comes from a man younger than 35 who had mild COVID-19 (a few samples of this study predate the infection). Cell type and time point are not known. The chain has TRBV20-1 and TRBJ1-1; D uncertain. Material: PBMCs or a T cell subset sorted from them (not recorded which). The CDR3 protein is CSAREPAMNTEAFF. The CDR3 coding sequence is TGCAGTGCTAGAGAGCCGGCTATGAACACTGAAGCTTTCTTT.